A selection of T cell receptor beta chains follows, all from one sample in a study of T cell clones after liver transplantation. Here immunoSEQ multiplex PCR was the method, and the copy in TCRdb shows in-frame clones only, minus some. The table shows under 150,000 clones, with 90% occurring only once. The sequencing used CD4+ T cells from blood, collected 12 months after liver transplant. Every receptor here comes from a human patient who received a liver transplant. Some T cells may be graft donor cells. The CDR3 runs from the conserved cysteine through the conserved F or W. Fields, in order: CDR3 protein, CDR3 DNA, clone size, D gene, V gene, J gene. D genes are given only for firm matches. Expanded clones get a size class; other rows say once, few or many, or leave the size out.

CDR3: CASGRTSGIGVPYEQYF
DNA: TGTGCCAGCGGACGGACTAGCGGGATAGGGGTACCCTACGAGCAGTACTTC
size: once
D: TRBD2
V: TRBV27
J: TRBJ2-7

CDR3: CSVQGLDGYTF
DNA: TGCAGCGTACAGGGGCTGGATGGCTACACCTTC
size: once
D: TRBD1
V: TRBV29-1
J: TRBJ1-2

CDR3: CASRFQGTGELFF
DNA: TGTGCCAGTAGATTCCAGGGGACCGGGGAGCTGTTTTTT
size: -
D: -
V: TRBV19
J: TRBJ2-2

CDR3: CASSSQYYEQYF
DNA: TGTGCCAGCAGCTCACAATACTACGAGCAGTACTTC
size: -
D: -
V: TRBV13
J: TRBJ2-7

CDR3: CASNQPGVEQYF
DNA: TGTGCCAGCAACCAACCGGGGGTGGAGCAGTACTTC
size: -
D: -
V: TRBV6-5
J: TRBJ2-7

CDR3: CAISESTSEHTGELFF
DNA: TGTGCCATCAGTGAGTCTACTAGCGAGCACACCGGGGAGCTGTTTTTT
size: -
D: TRBD2
V: TRBV10-3
J: TRBJ2-2

CDR3: CASSGGGARGDTQYF
DNA: TGTGCCAGCAGTGGGGGCGGGGCGCGCGGGGATACGCAGTATTTT
size: -
D: -
V: TRBV2
J: TRBJ2-3

CDR3: CASSYLAGGAETQYF
DNA: TGTGCCAGCAGTTACTTAGCGGGAGGAGCAGAGACCCAGTACTTC
size: -
D: TRBD2
V: TRBV28
J: TRBJ2-5

CDR3: CASSLTLQGREQYF
DNA: TGCGCCAGCAGCTTAACCCTACAGGGTCGAGAGCAGTACTTC
size: -
D: -
V: TRBV5-1
J: TRBJ2-5

CDR3: CASSVTGGSHEQYF
DNA: TGCGCCAGCAGCGTTACAGGGGGCTCCCACGAGCAGTACTTC
size: -
D: TRBD1
V: TRBV5-1
J: TRBJ2-7

CDR3: CASSGGLAEEQYF
DNA: TGCGCCAGCAGCGGGGGACTAGCAGAGGAGCAGTACTTC
size: -
D: TRBD2
V: TRBV5-1
J: TRBJ2-7

CDR3: CASSLVYEQYF
DNA: TGTGCCAGCAGCTTAGTCTACGAGCAGTACTTC
size: -
D: -
V: TRBV5-8
J: TRBJ2-7

CDR3: CASGLVSRGQGMSYEQYF
DNA: TGTGCTAGTGGTTTGGTCTCCCGGGGCCAGGGAATGTCCTACGAGCAGTACTTC
size: -
D: -
V: TRBV12-5
J: TRBJ2-7

CDR3: CASSSSSGYTF
DNA: TGTGCCAGCAGCTCGTCGAGTGGCTACACCTTC
size: -
D: -
V: TRBV6-5
J: TRBJ1-2

CDR3: CASSERTGAKAFF
DNA: TGCGCCAGCAGTGAACGGACAGGGGCCAAAGCTTTCTTT
size: -
D: TRBD1
V: TRBV10-2
J: TRBJ1-1

CDR3: CASSDWDRGLGQYF
DNA: TGTGCCAGCAGTGATTGGGACAGGGGGCTGGGGCAGTACTTC
size: once
D: TRBD1
V: TRBV6-1
J: TRBJ2-7

CDR3: CASSVSPGAGANVLTF
DNA: TGTGCCAGCAGCGTCTCGCCGGGGGCTGGGGCCAACGTCCTGACTTTC
size: few
D: -
V: TRBV9
J: TRBJ2-6

CDR3: CASRTDRGRGNEKLFF
DNA: TGCGCCAGCCGTACCGACAGGGGGCGAGGTAATGAAAAACTGTTTTTT
size: -
D: TRBD1
V: TRBV5-1
J: TRBJ1-4

CDR3: CASRTGTGGRNIQYF
DNA: TGTGCCAGCAGGACCGGGACAGGGGGCAGAAACATTCAGTACTTC
size: -
D: TRBD1
V: TRBV6-1
J: TRBJ2-4

CDR3: CASSYSRVGQPQHF
DNA: TGTGCCAGCAGTTACAGCAGGGTGGGTCAGCCCCAGCATTTT
size: -
D: -
V: TRBV6-6
J: TRBJ1-5

CDR3: CASSPTSSGPYNEQFF
DNA: TGTGCCAGCAGCCCCACGTCGAGCGGGCCCTACAATGAGCAGTTCTTC
size: -
D: -
V: TRBV11-3
J: TRBJ2-1

CDR3: CASSLEGTPHGNTIYF
DNA: TGCGCCAGCAGCTTGGAAGGGACACCACACGGAAACACCATATATTTT
size: -
D: -
V: TRBV5-1
J: TRBJ1-3

CDR3: CAISESQGNTIYF
DNA: TGTGCCATCAGTGAGTCTCAGGGAAACACCATATATTTT
size: -
D: -
V: TRBV10-3
J: TRBJ1-3

CDR3: CASSQDSLGGYTF
DNA: TGTGCCAGCAGCCAAGACAGCCTTGGGGGCTACACCTTC
size: once
D: -
V: TRBV14
J: TRBJ1-2

CDR3: CASSLRQANEQFF
DNA: TGTGCCAGCAGCTTACGGCAGGCCAATGAGCAGTTCTTC
size: -
D: -
V: TRBV11-2
J: TRBJ2-1

CDR3: CASSIPGAAYEQYF
DNA: TGTGCCAGTAGTATTCCGGGGGCGGCCTACGAGCAGTACTTC
size: -
D: -
V: TRBV19
J: TRBJ2-7

CDR3: CASKDSVTQYF
DNA: TGTGCCAGCAAGGATTCAGTGACCCAGTACTTC
size: -
D: -
V: TRBV6-5
J: TRBJ2-5

CDR3: CASSLAGAGDTQYF
DNA: TGTGCCAGCAGTTTAGCGGGAGCAGGAGATACGCAGTATTTT
size: -
D: TRBD2
V: TRBV28
J: TRBJ2-3

CDR3: CASSEYFLGTGAYGYTF
DNA: TGTGCCAGCAGTGAATATTTTCTCGGGACAGGGGCCTATGGCTACACCTTC
size: -
D: TRBD1
V: TRBV25-1
J: TRBJ1-2

CDR3: CASRVSRETQYF
DNA: TGTGCCAGCAGGGTCAGCAGGGAGACCCAGTACTTC
size: -
D: -
V: TRBV28
J: TRBJ2-5

CDR3: CASSLGTAMYGYTF
DNA: TGTGCCAGCAGCCTTGGGACGGCCATGTATGGCTACACCTTC
size: -
D: -
V: TRBV6-5
J: TRBJ1-2

CDR3: CASSESRVGRNQPQHF
DNA: TGTGCCAGCAGTGAAAGCAGGGTTGGACGCAATCAGCCCCAGCATTTT
size: -
D: -
V: TRBV6-1
J: TRBJ1-5

CDR3: CASSLVSGAGELFF
DNA: TGTGCCAGCAGCTTAGTATCAGGGGCCGGGGAGCTGTTTTTT
size: -
D: -
V: TRBV7-3
J: TRBJ2-2

CDR3: CASSGAGVAGNTIYF
DNA: TGTGCCAGCAGCGGGGCAGGAGTGGCTGGAAACACCATATATTTT
size: -
D: -
V: TRBV6-1
J: TRBJ1-3

CDR3: CANEGGAYNEQFF
DNA: TGCGCCAATGAGGGGGGTGCCTACAATGAGCAGTTCTTC
size: -
D: -
V: TRBV23-1
J: TRBJ2-1

CDR3: CASSPRLARTYEQYF
DNA: TGTGCCAGCAGCCCAAGACTAGCTCGAACCTACGAGCAGTACTTC
size: -
D: TRBD2
V: TRBV9
J: TRBJ2-7

CDR3: CASSYGGATNEKLFF
DNA: TGTGCCAGCAGCTATGGTGGTGCAACTAATGAAAAACTGTTTTTT
size: -
D: -
V: TRBV7-8
J: TRBJ1-4

CDR3: CASSFVQPTGELFF
DNA: TGTGCCAGCAGCTTCGTACAGCCCACCGGGGAGCTGTTTTTT
size: -
D: -
V: TRBV11-3
J: TRBJ2-2

CDR3: CASSLTPGSYEQYF
DNA: TGCGCCAGCAGCTTGACCCCAGGGTCCTACGAGCAGTACTTC
size: -
D: -
V: TRBV5-1
J: TRBJ2-7

CDR3: CASNQDRVGNQPQHF
DNA: TGTGCCAGCAACCAGGACAGGGTGGGCAATCAGCCCCAGCATTTT
size: -
D: TRBD1
V: TRBV2
J: TRBJ1-5

CDR3: CASSIAGGPYEQYF
DNA: TGTGCCAGCAGCATAGCGGGAGGGCCCTACGAGCAGTACTTC
size: once
D: TRBD2
V: TRBV7-9
J: TRBJ2-7

CDR3: CASSDAGSPPGLFF
DNA: TGTGCCAGCAGTGACGCCGGGAGCCCCCCTGGGCTGTTTTTT
size: once
D: -
V: TRBV27
J: TRBJ2-2

CDR3: CASSLRDSNQPQHF
DNA: TGTGCCAGCAGTTTACGGGACAGCAATCAGCCCCAGCATTTT
size: -
D: -
V: TRBV27
J: TRBJ1-5

CDR3: CASSLRRARETQYF
DNA: TGTGCCAGCAGCTTGCGTAGGGCCAGAGAGACCCAGTACTTC
size: -
D: -
V: TRBV7-6
J: TRBJ2-5

CDR3: CASSLDRGRVGEKLFF
DNA: TGTGCCAGCAGCTTAGACAGGGGGCGCGTAGGCGAAAAACTGTTTTTT
size: once
D: TRBD1
V: TRBV7-2
J: TRBJ1-4

CDR3: CASSSRTSPYNEQFF
DNA: TGTGCCAGCAGTTCCAGGACTAGCCCCTACAATGAGCAGTTCTTC
size: -
D: TRBD2
V: TRBV27
J: TRBJ2-1

CDR3: CASSQESGTGQIYEQYF
DNA: TGTGCCAGCAGCCAAGAATCCGGGACAGGGCAAATCTACGAGCAGTACTTC
size: -
D: TRBD1
V: TRBV4-2
J: TRBJ2-7

CDR3: CASPGGPERNEQFF
DNA: TGTGCCAGCCCGGGGGGCCCCGAGAGGAATGAGCAGTTCTTC
size: -
D: -
V: TRBV6-1
J: TRBJ2-1

CDR3: CASNYVTGGVGLSGEAFF
DNA: TGTGCCAGCAACTACGTGACAGGGGGCGTGGGTTTGTCAGGCGAAGCTTTCTTT
size: -
D: TRBD1
V: TRBV5-5
J: TRBJ1-1

CDR3: CASSLGRYEQYF
DNA: TGTGCCAGCAGCCTGGGGCGCTACGAGCAGTACTTC
size: -
D: -
V: TRBV7-2
J: TRBJ2-7

CDR3: CASSTATGTSNTGELFF
DNA: TGTGCCAGCAGCACAGCCACCGGGACTAGCAACACCGGGGAGCTGTTTTTT
size: once
D: TRBD2
V: TRBV9
J: TRBJ2-2

CDR3: CASSGGRSSYNEQFF
DNA: TGCGCCAGCAGCGGCGGGAGGAGCTCCTACAATGAGCAGTTCTTC
size: -
D: TRBD2
V: TRBV5-1
J: TRBJ2-1

CDR3: CASSPLGRTSEQFF
DNA: TGTGCCAGCTCACCTCTTGGACGGACTTCTGAGCAGTTCTTC
size: -
D: -
V: TRBV18
J: TRBJ2-1

CDR3: CASSYSLTGGTEAFF
DNA: TGTGCCAGCAGTTACTCTCTAACAGGGGGCACTGAAGCTTTCTTT
size: -
D: TRBD1
V: TRBV6-5
J: TRBJ1-1

CDR3: CASSLEPAGESGNTIYF
DNA: TGCGCCAGCAGCTTGGAGCCGGCAGGGGAGTCAGGAAACACCATATATTTT
size: -
D: -
V: TRBV5-1
J: TRBJ1-3